This is a list of T cell receptor beta chains from one sample in a study of control samples from healthy donors and cancer patients. Sequenced by immunoSEQ multiplex PCR; TCRdb stores in-frame clones only, minus some. The sample contains 85,000 to 95,000 clones, approximately 78% of which appear only once. The sample comprised blood. The receptor set was obtained from a woman aged 60-70 years in good health. The CDR3 runs from the conserved cysteine through the conserved F or W. Fields, in order: V gene, D gene, J gene, clone size, CDR3 protein, CDR3 DNA. The D gene is left open where the match is weak. Size tells how often a clone was seen (once, few, many) or the class of an expanded clone, and some rows leave it out.

V gene: TRBV27; D gene: -; J gene: TRBJ2-7; clone size: -; CDR3 protein: CASRPRGRYEQYF; CDR3 DNA: TGTGCCAGCCGGCCCAGGGGACGCTACGAGCAGTACTTC
V gene: TRBV28; D gene: -; J gene: TRBJ2-5; clone size: -; CDR3 protein: CASSFRGEETQYF; CDR3 DNA: TGTGCCAGCAGTTTCAGGGGTGAAGAGACCCAGTACTTC
V gene: TRBV3-1/TRBV3-2; D gene: -; J gene: TRBJ1-3; clone size: -; CDR3 protein: CASSQAGWALSGNTIYF; CDR3 DNA: TGTGCCAGCAGCCAAGCTGGATGGGCCCTCTCTGGAAACACCATATATTTT
V gene: TRBV12-3/TRBV12-4; D gene: -; J gene: TRBJ2-3; clone size: -; CDR3 protein: CASSTYTDTQYF; CDR3 DNA: TGTGCCAGCAGTACATACACAGATACGCAGTATTTT
V gene: TRBV28; D gene: TRBD2; J gene: TRBJ2-1; clone size: -; CDR3 protein: CASRTSGPYNEQFF; CDR3 DNA: TGTGCCAGCAGGACTAGCGGCCCCTACAATGAGCAGTTCTTC
V gene: TRBV18; D gene: -; J gene: TRBJ2-2; clone size: -; CDR3 protein: CASSPLPKGTGELFF; CDR3 DNA: TGTGCCAGCTCACCACTGCCTAAAGGGACCGGGGAGCTGTTTTTT
V gene: TRBV7-2; D gene: -; J gene: TRBJ2-5; clone size: few; CDR3 protein: CASRGMVETQYF; CDR3 DNA: TGTGCCAGCAGGGGGATGGTAGAGACCCAGTACTTC
V gene: TRBV19; D gene: -; J gene: TRBJ2-1; clone size: -; CDR3 protein: CASSRRGSGSYNEQFF; CDR3 DNA: TGTGCCAGTAGTCGCAGGGGAAGTGGCTCCTACAATGAGCAGTTCTTC
V gene: TRBV4-3; D gene: -; J gene: TRBJ2-1; clone size: once; CDR3 protein: CASSQDSTSYNEQFF; CDR3 DNA: TGCGCCAGCAGCCAAGATTCGACTAGCTACAATGAGCAGTTCTTC
V gene: TRBV5-1; D gene: -; J gene: TRBJ2-4; clone size: many; CDR3 protein: CASSLEQTKNIQYF; CDR3 DNA: TGCGCCAGCAGCTTGGAGCAAACCAAAAACATTCAGTACTTC
V gene: TRBV19; D gene: -; J gene: TRBJ2-1; clone size: -; CDR3 protein: CASTPGSGLHNEQFF; CDR3 DNA: TGTGCCAGTACCCCTGGTTCGGGACTTCACAATGAGCAGTTCTTC
V gene: TRBV7-2; D gene: -; J gene: TRBJ1-5; clone size: -; CDR3 protein: CASSLTPTNQPQHF; CDR3 DNA: TGTGCCAGCAGCTTAACCCCCACCAATCAGCCCCAGCATTTT
V gene: TRBV21-1; D gene: -; J gene: TRBJ1-2; clone size: -; CDR3 protein: CASSKPPDRIGREYGYTF; CDR3 DNA: TGTGCCAGCAGCAAACCCCCGGACAGGATAGGGCGGGAGTATGGCTACACCTTC